This record looks at one TCR beta chain sequence and its context. Antigen specificity is unknown. UMI-labeled 5' RACE produced the TCR beta libraries. Original analysis: Whichever TCR beta library was examined, it held between about 2,900 and 18,000 functional CDR3 beta clonotypes. Reprocessing the 5' RACE reads, TCRdb reports a single entry for every CDR3 protein and omits DNA. The V and J calls, along with clone size, are taken from TCRdb and not from the paper's own processing. The table for this sample gives 6,500 to 7,000 distinct CDR3 sequences. Looked up from germline, CDR1 is SGHTA and CDR2 is FQGNSA. This CDR3 is built from 16 residues. These data come from a study of human CD8 memory T cell subsets. A CCR7+ PD-1- TIGIT- phenotype characterized the stem-like memory CD8+ T cells (TSTEM). General study results and limits: Sequencing in this study was performed exclusively on T cell receptor beta chains.

The sample taken for sequencing was CD8+ stem-like memory T cells (TSCM and TCM) sorted from PBMCs. Specified subset: stem-like memory CD8 T cells (TSTEM), CCR7+ PD-1- TIGIT-. The TCR sequence derives from a human donor in good health. This chain links TRBV7-2 with TRBJ1-1. The CDR3: CASSLAFGVGDTEAFF.